This TCR beta chain was recovered during a study of CD8+ T cells in alopecia areata. This clone has a handful of counts. V trimming: 10 bases; J trimming: 4 bases; junction bases outside the gene matches: 18. CDR3 length: 19 residues. CDR1 is SNHLY, CDR2 FYNNEI, per germline. Sequencing used cDNA as its template, made by extracting RNA and reverse transcribing it. Here immunoSEQ multiplex PCR was the method, and the copy in TCRdb shows in-frame clones only, minus some. The sample lists 110,000 to 150,000 clones, around 50% seen once, with more than 15% in the top ten. Described treatment: oral pan-JAK inhibitor, 5-10 mg twice daily.

The chain carries TRBV2 and TRBJ2-3; 15 bases align to TRBD2. The sequencing used CD8+ T cells sorted from blood, collected at week 4, from a patient treated with tofacitinib. The origin of this receptor is a human donor with alopecia areata. In nucleotides, the CDR3 is TGTGCCACCAGGGGTTCGCGGACTAGCGGGGGGGCCGTAGCAGATACGCAGTATTTT. Translating gives CATRGSRTSGGAVADTQYF.